This paragraph covers one TCR beta chain sequence. As yet, its antigen is unknown. J was trimmed by 2 bases and V by 6 bases; bases with no gene match: 11. The CDR3 has 16 amino acids. CDR1 is SNHLY, CDR2 FYNNEI, per germline. The data are from a study of cytomegalovirus exposure and HLA in healthy donors. The study's findings and limits: An analysis that was carried out later associated some 17,000 TCR beta sequences with HLA alleles at 0.05 false discovery rate.

PCR was performed using 60 Vbeta and 13 Jbeta primers. Measured with immunoSEQ multiplex PCR; TCRdb has only the in-frame clones, and not every one. There are 55,000 to 80,000 clones in the sample; 65% to 70% occur only once, and roughly a fifth lies in the top ten. This TCR derives from a man aged 40-49 years in good health and CMV-seropositive. The V gene is TRBV2, the J gene TRBJ2-3; 7 nucleotides line up with TRBD1. The sequenced material came from PBMCs. The CDR3 nucleotides are TGTGCCAGCAGCCAAAGGACAGGAAGATTCACAGATACGCAGTATTTT. Its translation is CASSQRTGRFTDTQYF.